This is a list of T cell receptor beta chains from one sample in a study of blood T cell repertoires in COVID-19. Clones were sequenced by immunoSEQ multiplex PCR, and TCRdb holds only the in-frame ones, with some missing. Here the sample spans around 400,000 clones, around 92% being singletons. Sequencing used PBMCs or T cells enriched from blood (not recorded which). The receptors derive from a woman aged 30 to 39 who had recovered from COVID-19. CDR3s include the opening cysteine and the closing phenylalanine or tryptophan.

J,V,CDR3
TRBJ1-5,TRBV28,CASSSVSRQHF
TRBJ2-1,TRBV7-2,CASSLSGGSGYNEQFF
TRBJ2-7,TRBV6-5,CASSYSVPSGEQYF
TRBJ1-2,TRBV30,CAWSGTGGYGYTF
TRBJ2-3,TRBV9,CASSVDGGSTDTQYF
TRBJ1-6,TRBV11-2,CASSTGQGGGSPLHF
TRBJ2-1,TRBV5-1,CASSFRDSYNEQFF
TRBJ2-2,TRBV6-2/TRBV6-3,CASSPHGGRGWAGELFF
TRBJ2-7,TRBV6-5,CASRTVSYEQYF
TRBJ2-2,TRBV7-2,CASSLEAQGPYTGELFF
TRBJ1-1,TRBV3-1/TRBV3-2,CASSAWDRLNTEAFF
TRBJ2-7,TRBV28,CASRHKGLAGRYEQYF
TRBJ2-1,TRBV18,CASSPRAGGITDEQFF
TRBJ2-2,TRBV19,CASRTSGTNTGELFF
TRBJ1-2,TRBV5-4,CASSLLKGAGYGYTF
TRBJ2-1,TRBV18,CASSPDRGSYNEQFF
TRBJ1-3,TRBV4-1,CASSQVLAGARDTIYF
TRBJ1-1,TRBV11-2,CASSIGSGGSYTEAFF
TRBJ2-1,TRBV20-1,CSASSWGDNEQFF
TRBJ2-2,TRBV29-1,CSVASSGTGELFF
TRBJ2-2,TRBV5-1,CASGGQGNTGELFF
TRBJ2-1,TRBV28,CASSLPTSGRGYEQFF
TRBJ2-7,TRBV18,CASSPPVKLAGIYEQYF
TRBJ1-2,TRBV19,CASRLNLNYGYTF
TRBJ1-6,TRBV19,CASSISGNSIGSPLHF
TRBJ1-6,TRBV9,CASSPRTVQEGSPLHF
TRBJ2-5,TRBV6-1,CASSEGDSQETQYF
TRBJ2-1,TRBV30,CAWGDFYNEQFF
TRBJ2-7,TRBV3-1/TRBV3-2,CASSQKGGRGEQYF
TRBJ2-7,TRBV19,CASSIPGLLSYEQYF
TRBJ1-5,TRBV4-3,CASSQRWQVSNQPQHF
TRBJ1-4,TRBV9,CASSKQGSTNEKLFF
TRBJ1-2,TRBV7-9,CASSIQGNYGYTF
TRBJ2-2,TRBV5-1,CASCHRQGWDTGELFF
TRBJ2-2,TRBV5-5,CASSDRAGELFF
TRBJ1-6,TRBV10-3,CAIRGQGSPLHF
TRBJ1-5,TRBV7-2,CASSLGGEQPQHF